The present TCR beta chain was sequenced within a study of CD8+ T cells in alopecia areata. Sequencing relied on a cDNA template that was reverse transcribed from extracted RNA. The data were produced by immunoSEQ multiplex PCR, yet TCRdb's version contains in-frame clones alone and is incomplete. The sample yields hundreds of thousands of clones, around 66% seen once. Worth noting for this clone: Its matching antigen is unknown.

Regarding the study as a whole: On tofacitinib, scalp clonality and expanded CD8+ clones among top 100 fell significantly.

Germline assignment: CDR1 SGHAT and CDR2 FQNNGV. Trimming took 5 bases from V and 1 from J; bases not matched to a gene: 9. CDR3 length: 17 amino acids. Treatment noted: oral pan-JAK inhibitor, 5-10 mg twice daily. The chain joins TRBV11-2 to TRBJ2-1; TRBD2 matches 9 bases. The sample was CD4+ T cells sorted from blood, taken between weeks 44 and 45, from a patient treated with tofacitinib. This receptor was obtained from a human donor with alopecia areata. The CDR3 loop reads CASSLGAGGPSYNEQFF. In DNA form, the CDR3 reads TGTGCCAGCAGCCTTGGGGCGGGGGGGCCTTCCTACAATGAGCAGTTCTTC.